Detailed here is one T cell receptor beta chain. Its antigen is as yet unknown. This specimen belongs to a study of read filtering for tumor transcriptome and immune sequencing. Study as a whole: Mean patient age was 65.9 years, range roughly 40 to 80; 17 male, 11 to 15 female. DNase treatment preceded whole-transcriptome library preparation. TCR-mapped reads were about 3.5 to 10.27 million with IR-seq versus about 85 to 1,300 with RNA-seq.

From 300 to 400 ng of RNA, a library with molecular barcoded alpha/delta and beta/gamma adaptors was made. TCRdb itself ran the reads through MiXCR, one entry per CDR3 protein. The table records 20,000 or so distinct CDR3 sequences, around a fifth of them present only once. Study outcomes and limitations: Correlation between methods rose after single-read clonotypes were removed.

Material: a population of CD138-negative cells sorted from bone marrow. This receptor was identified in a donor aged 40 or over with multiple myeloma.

CDR3 nucleotide sequence: TGTGCCAGCAGTTTACTACAGTCGAGCTCCTATAATTCACCCCTCCACTTT. It specifies CASSLLQSSSYNSPLHF. The chain carries TRBV27 and TRBJ1-6; D remains ambiguous. The ends were cut back, 2 bases at V and 0 bases at J, with 11 bases in the middle. The length of the CDR3 is 17 residues. Germline CDR1 is MNHEY and CDR2 is SMNVEV (reference sequence).